This entry lists 4 T cell receptor beta chains sequenced from one sample in a study of T cell responses to AZD1222 COVID-19 vaccine. Data came from immunoSEQ multiplex PCR; TCRdb stores just in-frame clones and leaves some out. This repertoire shows approximately 150,000 clones, just over 90% found once; its top ten account for around 0.98%. The source was peripheral blood, collected 28 days after the second AZD1222 dose. The receptors were gathered from an adult who received the AZD1222 COVID-19 vaccine.

This rearrangement joins TRBV2 to TRBJ2-7; 10 bases are a match to TRBD1. J lost 2 bases, V lost 6 bases, and 4 bases had no gene match. Germline V gene sequence: CDR1 SNHLY, CDR2 FYNNEI. CDR3 length equals 14 residues. The chain's CDR3 is CASRAGTGAYEQYF. CDR3 in DNA: TGTGCCAGCAGGGCCGGGACAGGGGCCTACGAGCAGTACTTC.

V is TRBV18 and J is TRBJ1-5, with unresolved D. The CDR3 covers 14 residues. The V and J ends lost 6 bases and 0 bases respectively, with 9 bases between them. CDR1 KGHSH and CDR2 LQKENI come from the germline V gene. CDR3 amino acids: CASSLGGSNQPQHF. The CDR3 DNA reads as TGTGCCAGCTCCCTGGGAGGTAGCAATCAGCCCCAGCATTTT. The whole variable domain, remainder taken from reference TRBV18 and TRBJ1-5, is NAGVMQNPRHLVRRRGQEARLRCSPMKGHSHVYWYRQLPEEGLKFMVYLQKENIIDESGMPKERFSAEFPKEGPSILRIQQVVRGDSAAYFCASSLGGSNQPQHFGDGTRLSIL.

V and J are TRBV11-3 and TRBJ2-2; the D is unclear. Germline V gene lookup returns CDR1 SGHNT and CDR2 YENEEA. The CDR3 spans 13 residues. V lost 0 bases to trimming and J lost 5 bases, with 4 bases between them. The CDR3 nucleotides read TGTGCCAGCAGCTTAGAGAATACCGGGGAGCTGTTTTTT. Residues: CASSLENTGELFF.

J is TRBJ1-2 and V is TRBV5-6; no firm D call. With 0 bases removed from V and 4 bases from J, the gap between germline ends came to 7 bases. This CDR3 spans 13 amino acids. The germline CDR1 and CDR2 sequences are SGHDT and YYEEEE. The CDR3 loop is CASSLAQSYGYTF. CDR3 nucleotides: TGTGCCAGCAGCTTGGCTCAGAGCTATGGCTACACCTTC.